Listed below are T cell receptor beta chains from one sample, sequenced in a study of T cells after yellow fever vaccination. TCRdb re-called the 5' RACE reads with MiXCR, one entry per CDR3 protein. Of 120,000 or so distinct CDR3 sequences detected, 7.5% to 10% appear once; the ten largest clones hold 40%. The source was CD8+ T cells sorted from PBMCs, collected on the day of the yellow fever booster vaccination. These receptors came from a man aged 18 to 29 who received the YFV17D yellow fever vaccine. The CDR3 runs from the conserved cysteine through the conserved F or W. D genes are given only for firm matches. Only some rows state a clone size, as once, few, many or a class for expanded clones.

D gene: .
J gene: TRBJ1-5
clone size: .
V gene: TRBV6-5
CDR3 DNA: TGTGCCAGCAGACGAAGAGTTAGCAATCAGCCCCAGCATTTT
CDR3 protein: CASRRRVSNQPQHF

D gene: TRBD1
J gene: TRBJ2-7
clone size: .
V gene: TRBV6-5
CDR3 DNA: TGTGCCAGCAGTTACGGTGGTCTACTGGGGCCCGAGACAGGGCTGAGCGAGCAGTACTTC
CDR3 protein: CASSYGGLLGPETGLSEQYF

D gene: .
J gene: TRBJ1-1
clone size: many
V gene: TRBV7-9
CDR3 DNA: TGTGCCAGCAGCTCAGGGGCCGGAGAAGCTTTCTTT
CDR3 protein: CASSSGAGEAFF

D gene: .
J gene: TRBJ2-5
clone size: few
V gene: TRBV4-3
CDR3 DNA: TGCGCCAGCAGCCAAGGAACAGGCGGATTCCAAGAGACCCAGTACTTC
CDR3 protein: CASSQGTGGFQETQYF

D gene: TRBD1
J gene: TRBJ1-5
clone size: many
V gene: TRBV10-3
CDR3 DNA: TGTGCCATCAGTGAGTGGACAGGGCAGAATCAGCCCCAGCATTTT
CDR3 protein: CAISEWTGQNQPQHF

D gene: .
J gene: TRBJ1-2
clone size: .
V gene: TRBV23-1
CDR3 DNA: TGCGCCAGCAGTCAATCGTGGTCTTCGAATGGCTACACCTTC
CDR3 protein: CASSQSWSSNGYTF

D gene: .
J gene: TRBJ2-2
clone size: many
V gene: TRBV12-3/TRBV12-4
CDR3 DNA: TGTGCCACCAATAGCGGGAACACCGGGGAGCTGTTTTTT
CDR3 protein: CATNSGNTGELFF

D gene: TRBD2
J gene: TRBJ2-5
clone size: .
V gene: TRBV4-1
CDR3 DNA: TGCGCCAGCAGCCAAAGACTAGCGGGTAACATACACCAAGAGACCCAGTACTTC
CDR3 protein: CASSQRLAGNIHQETQYF

D gene: TRBD2
J gene: TRBJ2-1
clone size: .
V gene: TRBV10-2
CDR3 DNA: TGCGCCAGCGGCGGGGGGTTAGGGTGGAATGAGCAGTTCTTC
CDR3 protein: CASGGGLGWNEQFF

D gene: TRBD2
J gene: TRBJ2-1
clone size: .
V gene: TRBV9
CDR3 DNA: TGTGCCAGCAGCGCCGCCCTAGCGGGGGGGTATGAGCAGTTCTTC
CDR3 protein: CASSAALAGGYEQFF

D gene: TRBD1
J gene: TRBJ1-6
clone size: .
V gene: TRBV6-6
CDR3 DNA: TGTGCCACCAGACAGGGGACGAATTCACCCCTCCACTTT
CDR3 protein: CATRQGTNSPLHF

D gene: TRBD1
J gene: TRBJ2-5
clone size: many
V gene: TRBV4-3
CDR3 DNA: TGCGCCAGCAGCCAAGAGGGGGACAGGGAGGGTCAAGAGACCCAGTACTTC
CDR3 protein: CASSQEGDREGQETQYF

D gene: .
J gene: TRBJ2-2
clone size: .
V gene: TRBV7-6
CDR3 DNA: TGTGCCAGCAGCTTAAGGTCCGGGGAAAACACCGGGGAGCTGTTTTTT
CDR3 protein: CASSLRSGENTGELFF

D gene: TRBD1
J gene: TRBJ2-2
clone size: .
V gene: TRBV7-6
CDR3 DNA: TGTGCCAGCAGCTTATCAGGGGGCCCCGGGGAGCTGTTTTTT
CDR3 protein: CASSLSGGPGELFF

D gene: .
J gene: TRBJ2-7
clone size: few
V gene: TRBV6-2/TRBV6-3
CDR3 DNA: TGTGCCAGCCTCGTGGGGCCCGGGATCTACGAGCAGTACTTC
CDR3 protein: CASLVGPGIYEQYF

D gene: .
J gene: TRBJ1-6
clone size: few
V gene: TRBV27
CDR3 DNA: TGTGCCAGCAGTACAGGCCGGGTAACACCCCTCCACTTT
CDR3 protein: CASSTGRVTPLHF

D gene: .
J gene: TRBJ1-1
clone size: many
V gene: TRBV4-3
CDR3 DNA: TGCGCCAGCAGCCAAGATAGAGGGGGCACTGAAGCTTTCTTT
CDR3 protein: CASSQDRGGTEAFF

D gene: .
J gene: TRBJ1-1
clone size: .
V gene: TRBV4-1
CDR3 DNA: TGCGCCAGCAGCCGGATACAGGGGAACACTGAAGCTTTCTTT
CDR3 protein: CASSRIQGNTEAFF

D gene: TRBD2
J gene: TRBJ2-1
clone size: .
V gene: TRBV10-3
CDR3 DNA: TGTGCCATCAGTGAGACTAGCGGGGGGCGTGAGCAGTTCTTC
CDR3 protein: CAISETSGGREQFF

D gene: .
J gene: TRBJ2-7
clone size: few
V gene: TRBV6-7
CDR3 DNA: TGTGCCAGCATGATGAACTCCTACGAGCAGTACTTC
CDR3 protein: CASMMNSYEQYF

D gene: .
J gene: TRBJ2-3
clone size: many
V gene: TRBV7-2
CDR3 DNA: TGTGCCAGCAGCTTAACAGTAATCTGGGATACGCAGTATTTT
CDR3 protein: CASSLTVIWDTQYF

D gene: .
J gene: TRBJ2-5
clone size: .
V gene: TRBV7-6
CDR3 DNA: TGTGCCAGCAGTGGCGGTCTGTCCCAGTACTTC
CDR3 protein: CASSGGLSQYF

D gene: .
J gene: TRBJ2-7
clone size: .
V gene: TRBV20-1
CDR3 DNA: TGCAGTGCTAGAGTAACGAGCGCCGGCCCCTACGAGCAGTACTTC
CDR3 protein: CSARVTSAGPYEQYF

D gene: .
J gene: TRBJ2-7
clone size: .
V gene: TRBV7-2
CDR3 DNA: TGTGCCAGCAGCCAAATCGGTGGCAGAAGTTACGAGCAGTACTTC
CDR3 protein: CASSQIGGRSYEQYF

D gene: .
J gene: TRBJ2-2
clone size: .
V gene: TRBV11-2
CDR3 DNA: TGTGCCAGCAGCCTGACAGCGAACACCGGGGAGCTGTTTTTT
CDR3 protein: CASSLTANTGELFF

D gene: .
J gene: TRBJ1-3
clone size: few
V gene: TRBV6-5
CDR3 DNA: TGTGCCAGCAGTCTCAGCGCAGGGCGGGTCGCTCCGGACACCATATATTTT
CDR3 protein: CASSLSAGRVAPDTIYF

D gene: .
J gene: TRBJ2-1
clone size: few
V gene: TRBV27
CDR3 DNA: TGTGCCAGCAGTTTATCTTCGCGGGGCTCCTACAATGAGCAGTTCTTC
CDR3 protein: CASSLSSRGSYNEQFF

D gene: TRBD1
J gene: TRBJ1-1
clone size: .
V gene: TRBV4-3
CDR3 DNA: TGCGCCAGCAGCCAAGGGACAGGTTGGGGGAAAGCTTTCTTT
CDR3 protein: CASSQGTGWGKAFF

D gene: .
J gene: TRBJ1-4
clone size: .
V gene: TRBV2
CDR3 DNA: TGTGCCAGCAGTGAATCTAGGGTATCACCAGCGCAAAAACTGTTTTTT
CDR3 protein: CASSESRVSPAQKLFF

D gene: .
J gene: TRBJ2-3
clone size: few
V gene: TRBV6-1
CDR3 DNA: TGTGCCAGCCGGAGAGGACAGTTAGATACGCAGTATTTT
CDR3 protein: CASRRGQLDTQYF

D gene: TRBD2
J gene: TRBJ2-5
clone size: few
V gene: TRBV5-1
CDR3 DNA: TGCGCCAGCAGCCTCCTACTAGCGGGGGGCCAAGAGACCCAGTACTTC
CDR3 protein: CASSLLLAGGQETQYF

D gene: TRBD2
J gene: TRBJ2-2
clone size: few
V gene: TRBV4-1
CDR3 DNA: TGCGCCAGCAGCCAAGCTCCGGGACTAGCGGGGACCGGGGAGCTGTTTTTT
CDR3 protein: CASSQAPGLAGTGELFF

D gene: .
J gene: TRBJ1-5
clone size: .
V gene: TRBV6-1
CDR3 DNA: TGTGCCAGCAGTGAATACGGGGAAGGGGCGCGGCAGCCCCAGCATTTT
CDR3 protein: CASSEYGEGARQPQHF

D gene: .
J gene: TRBJ2-7
clone size: .
V gene: TRBV12-3/TRBV12-4
CDR3 DNA: TGTGCCAGCAGTTTGGCTGGGGACACCTACGAGCAGTACTTC
CDR3 protein: CASSLAGDTYEQYF

D gene: TRBD2
J gene: TRBJ2-1
clone size: .
V gene: TRBV19
CDR3 DNA: TGTGCCAGTAGTACTGCGGGGGGGAGCTACAATGAGCAGTTCTTC
CDR3 protein: CASSTAGGSYNEQFF

D gene: .
J gene: TRBJ1-2
clone size: .
V gene: TRBV12-3/TRBV12-4
CDR3 DNA: TGTGCCAGCAGGCTGGGTCTGGGGGGGACCTATGGCTACACCTTC
CDR3 protein: CASRLGLGGTYGYTF

D gene: TRBD2
J gene: TRBJ2-3
clone size: few
V gene: TRBV6-4
CDR3 DNA: TGTGCCAGCAGCGCTCTAGCGGGGGACACAGATACGCAGTATTTT
CDR3 protein: CASSALAGDTDTQYF

D gene: .
J gene: TRBJ2-1
clone size: few
V gene: TRBV9
CDR3 DNA: TGTGCCAGCAGCGCATCGGGACTGCCCATCAATGAGCAGTTCTTC
CDR3 protein: CASSASGLPINEQFF

D gene: .
J gene: TRBJ2-3
clone size: few
V gene: TRBV4-1
CDR3 DNA: TGCGCCAGCAGTCGTCCAGGGACGTCAGATACGCAGTATTTT
CDR3 protein: CASSRPGTSDTQYF

D gene: .
J gene: TRBJ1-2
clone size: .
V gene: TRBV11-1
CDR3 DNA: TGTGCCAGCAGCCCGGCTGGGCCGCCCCAGGGCTATGGCTACACCTTC
CDR3 protein: CASSPAGPPQGYGYTF

D gene: .
J gene: TRBJ1-6
clone size: few
V gene: TRBV6-1
CDR3 DNA: TGTGCCAGCAGTGACAGGGCCCCAAATTCACCCCTCCACTTT
CDR3 protein: CASSDRAPNSPLHF

D gene: .
J gene: TRBJ2-6
clone size: .
V gene: TRBV4-1
CDR3 DNA: TGCGCCAGCAGCCAAGGTCCCCCGGGTGGGGGTGGTAGTGGGGCCAACGTCCTGACTTTC
CDR3 protein: CASSQGPPGGGGSGANVLTF

D gene: .
J gene: TRBJ2-1
clone size: few
V gene: TRBV29-1
CDR3 DNA: TGCAGCGTTGAAACGGGCAAGCCGGGTGAGCAGTTCTTC
CDR3 protein: CSVETGKPGEQFF

D gene: .
J gene: TRBJ2-6
clone size: .
V gene: TRBV5-4
CDR3 DNA: TGTGCCAGCAACCCGGCGGGGCCGGGCGCTGGGGCCAACGTCCTGACTTTC
CDR3 protein: CASNPAGPGAGANVLTF

D gene: TRBD1
J gene: TRBJ2-7
clone size: many
V gene: TRBV6-6
CDR3 DNA: TGTGCCAGCAGTTGGGACAGGGTCTACGAGCAGTACTTC
CDR3 protein: CASSWDRVYEQYF

D gene: .
J gene: TRBJ2-7
clone size: .
V gene: TRBV20-1
CDR3 DNA: TGCAGTGCTAGTAACAGGGAGAGTGGCGAGCAGTACTTC
CDR3 protein: CSASNRESGEQYF

D gene: .
J gene: TRBJ2-7
clone size: many
V gene: TRBV5-1
CDR3 DNA: TGCGCCAGCAGCCCGGGTCCGGCGGGGTCCTACGAGCAGTACTTC
CDR3 protein: CASSPGPAGSYEQYF

D gene: .
J gene: TRBJ1-6
clone size: .
V gene: TRBV7-9
CDR3 DNA: TGTGCCAGCAGCGAGGAGACAGAATTATCACCCCTCCACTTT
CDR3 protein: CASSEETELSPLHF

D gene: .
J gene: TRBJ2-1
clone size: .
V gene: TRBV28
CDR3 DNA: TGTGCCATCCAACGTAGCTCCTACAATGAGCAGTTCTTC
CDR3 protein: CAIQRSSYNEQFF

D gene: TRBD2
J gene: TRBJ2-3
clone size: few
V gene: TRBV11-3
CDR3 DNA: TGTGCCAGCAGACTAGCGGGGGACACAGATACGCAGTATTTT
CDR3 protein: CASRLAGDTDTQYF

D gene: .
J gene: TRBJ2-5
clone size: .
V gene: TRBV9
CDR3 DNA: TGTGCCAGCAGCGCCGGGGACTCCCAAGAGACCCAGTACTTC
CDR3 protein: CASSAGDSQETQYF

D gene: .
J gene: TRBJ2-2
clone size: few
V gene: TRBV3-1
CDR3 DNA: TGTGCCAGCAGCCAAGAGGCGCCGGGTCTTTCGGTCACCGGGGAGCTGTTTTTT
CDR3 protein: CASSQEAPGLSVTGELFF

D gene: .
J gene: TRBJ2-1
clone size: .
V gene: TRBV9
CDR3 DNA: TGTGCCAGCAGCGTAGCTCAGGAGGGCAGGGAGCAGTTCTTC
CDR3 protein: CASSVAQEGREQFF

D gene: .
J gene: TRBJ2-1
clone size: .
V gene: TRBV29-1
CDR3 DNA: TGCAGCGTTGAAGAGGGCAGCTACAATGAGCAGTTCTTC
CDR3 protein: CSVEEGSYNEQFF

D gene: TRBD2
J gene: TRBJ2-3
clone size: few
V gene: TRBV4-3
CDR3 DNA: TGCGCCAGCAGCCAAGAGAATGGAGCGGGGCGGTCGGATACGCAGTATTTT
CDR3 protein: CASSQENGAGRSDTQYF

D gene: .
J gene: TRBJ2-5
clone size: .
V gene: TRBV3-1
CDR3 DNA: TGTGCCAGCAGCCAAGTTGGAGAGAGCGGGGAGACCCAGTACTTC
CDR3 protein: CASSQVGESGETQYF

D gene: .
J gene: TRBJ1-1
clone size: .
V gene: TRBV4-1
CDR3 DNA: TGCGCCAGCAGCGAAGGGGCAAGTGAAGCTTTCTTT
CDR3 protein: CASSEGASEAFF

D gene: .
J gene: TRBJ2-2
clone size: .
V gene: TRBV5-5
CDR3 DNA: TGTGCCAGCAGCTCCTGGGCGCCGCGCGTGGAGCTGTTTTTT
CDR3 protein: CASSSWAPRVELFF

D gene: .
J gene: TRBJ2-5
clone size: .
V gene: TRBV4-3
CDR3 DNA: TGCGCCAGCAGCCAAGAATGGGGAAAAGAGACCCAGTACTTC
CDR3 protein: CASSQEWGKETQYF